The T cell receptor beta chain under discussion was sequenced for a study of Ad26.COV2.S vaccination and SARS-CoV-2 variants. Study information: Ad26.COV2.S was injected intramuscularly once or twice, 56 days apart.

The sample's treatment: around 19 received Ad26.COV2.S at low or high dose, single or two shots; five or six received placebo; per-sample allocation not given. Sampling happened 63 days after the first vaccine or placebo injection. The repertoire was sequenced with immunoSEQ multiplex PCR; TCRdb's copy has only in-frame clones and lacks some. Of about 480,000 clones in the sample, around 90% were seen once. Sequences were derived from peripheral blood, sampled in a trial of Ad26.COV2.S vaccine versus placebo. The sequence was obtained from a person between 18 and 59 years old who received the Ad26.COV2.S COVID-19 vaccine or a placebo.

This CDR3 reads CASSQGGTGLYTQYF. The DNA for the CDR3 is TGTGCCAGCAGCCAAGGGGGAACAGGGTTATATACGCAGTATTTT. The chain uses TRBV3-1 (or the pseudogene TRBV3-2) and TRBJ2-3; D perhaps matches TRBD1 (6 bases). Germline V CDR1 and CDR2: LGHDT, YNNKEL (reference sequence). CDR3 size: 15 residues. V dropped 1 base and J dropped 7 bases, with 15 bases sitting between them.